This T cell receptor (beta chain) was identified in a study of early T cells in non-severe SARS-CoV-2 infection. The sample holds a few counts of this clonotype. TCRdb reprocessed the 5' RACE reads via MiXCR and lists one record per CDR3 protein. The sample lists roughly 58,000 distinct CDR3 sequences, around a tenth occurring once. V was trimmed by 3 bases and J by 5 bases, leaving 10 bases between them. The CDR3 length is 13 residues. Germline CDR1 reads MGHRA; CDR2 reads YSYEKL. Input material: whole blood. This rearrangement joins TRBV4-1 to TRBJ2-5, with D tentatively TRBD2 (5 bases). The receptor's source is an adult who was a healthcare worker with PCR-confirmed SARS-CoV-2 infection or an uninfected control (not recorded which). CDR3: CASSQTRGETQYF. CDR3 nucleotide sequence: TGCGCCAGCAGCCAGACCCGAGGGGAGACCCAGTACTTC.